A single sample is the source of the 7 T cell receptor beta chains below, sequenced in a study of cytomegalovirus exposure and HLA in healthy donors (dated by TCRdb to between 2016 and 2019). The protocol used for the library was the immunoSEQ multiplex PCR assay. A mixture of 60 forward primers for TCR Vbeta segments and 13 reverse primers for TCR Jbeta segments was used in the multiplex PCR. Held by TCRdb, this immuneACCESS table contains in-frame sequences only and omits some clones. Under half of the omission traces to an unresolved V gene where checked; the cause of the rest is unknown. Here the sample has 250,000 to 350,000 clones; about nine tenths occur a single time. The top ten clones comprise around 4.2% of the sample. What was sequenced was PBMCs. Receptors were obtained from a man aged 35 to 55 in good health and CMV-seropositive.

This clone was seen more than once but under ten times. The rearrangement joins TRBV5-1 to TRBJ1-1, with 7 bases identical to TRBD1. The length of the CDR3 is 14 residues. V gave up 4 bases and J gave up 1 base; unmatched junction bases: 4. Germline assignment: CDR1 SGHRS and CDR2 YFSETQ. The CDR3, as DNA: TGCGCCAGCAGCCACAGGGGACGGAACACTGAAGCTTTCTTT. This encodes CASSHRGRNTEAFF.

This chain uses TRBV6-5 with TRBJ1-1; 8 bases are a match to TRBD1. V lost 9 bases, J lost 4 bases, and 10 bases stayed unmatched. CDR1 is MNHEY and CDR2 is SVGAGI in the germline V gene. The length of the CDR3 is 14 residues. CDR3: CASFRPGGGTEAFF. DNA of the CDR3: TGTGCCAGTTTCCGCCCAGGGGGCGGCACTGAAGCTTTCTTT.

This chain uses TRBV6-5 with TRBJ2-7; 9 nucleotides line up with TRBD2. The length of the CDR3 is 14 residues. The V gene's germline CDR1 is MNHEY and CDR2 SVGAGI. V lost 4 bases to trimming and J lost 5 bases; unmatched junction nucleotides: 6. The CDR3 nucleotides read TGTGCCAGCAGTTCCGGGACTAGCTTGGACGAGCAGTACTTC. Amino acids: CASSSGTSLDEQYF.

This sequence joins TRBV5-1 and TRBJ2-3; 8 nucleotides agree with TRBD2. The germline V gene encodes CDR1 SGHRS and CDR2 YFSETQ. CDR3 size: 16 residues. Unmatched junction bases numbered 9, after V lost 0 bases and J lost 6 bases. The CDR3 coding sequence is TGCGCCAGCAGCTTGGCGGGAGCGGGAGTTTCGGATACGCAGTATTTT. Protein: CASSLAGAGVSDTQYF.

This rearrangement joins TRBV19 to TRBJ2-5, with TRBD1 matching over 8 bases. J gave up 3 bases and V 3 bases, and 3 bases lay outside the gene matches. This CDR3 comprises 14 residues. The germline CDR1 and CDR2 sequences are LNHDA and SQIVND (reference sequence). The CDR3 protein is CASSIRGREETQYF. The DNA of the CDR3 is TGTGCCAGTAGTATCAGGGGGCGCGAAGAGACCCAGTACTTC.

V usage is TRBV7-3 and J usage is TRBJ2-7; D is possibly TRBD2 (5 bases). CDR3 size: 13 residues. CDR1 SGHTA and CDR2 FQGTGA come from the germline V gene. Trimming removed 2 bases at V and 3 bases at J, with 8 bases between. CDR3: CASSLDGIYEQYF. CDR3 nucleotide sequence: TGTGCCAGCAGCTTAGACGGGATCTACGAGCAGTACTTC.

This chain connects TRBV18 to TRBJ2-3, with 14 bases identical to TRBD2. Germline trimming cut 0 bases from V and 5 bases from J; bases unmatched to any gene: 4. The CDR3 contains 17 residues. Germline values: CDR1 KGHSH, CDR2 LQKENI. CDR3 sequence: CASSPPVTSGRGDTQYF. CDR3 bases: TGTGCCAGCTCACCACCGGTGACTAGCGGGAGGGGAGATACGCAGTATTTT.